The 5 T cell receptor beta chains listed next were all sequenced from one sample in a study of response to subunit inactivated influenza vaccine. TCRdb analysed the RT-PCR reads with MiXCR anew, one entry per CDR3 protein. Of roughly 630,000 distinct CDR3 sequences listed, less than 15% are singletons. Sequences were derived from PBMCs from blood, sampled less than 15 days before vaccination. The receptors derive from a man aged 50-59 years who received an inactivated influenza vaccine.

CDR3 amino acids: CASSLSLRGVTDTQYF. DNA of the CDR3: TGTGCCAGCAGCTTGTCCCTCAGGGGAGTGACAGATACGCAGTATTTT. This chain uses TRBV5-5 with TRBJ2-3; TRBD1 is a possible D gene (6 bases). The ends were cut back, 1 base at V and 3 bases at J, with 15 bases in the middle. Germline V gives CDR1 SGHKS, CDR2 YYEKEE (reference sequence). This CDR3 has 16 amino acids.

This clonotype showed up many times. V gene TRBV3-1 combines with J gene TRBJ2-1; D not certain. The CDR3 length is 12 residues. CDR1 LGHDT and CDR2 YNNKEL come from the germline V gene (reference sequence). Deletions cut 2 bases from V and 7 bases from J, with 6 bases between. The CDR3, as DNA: TGTGCCAGCAGCCAAATAGGGAATGAGCAGTTCTTC. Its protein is CASSQIGNEQFF.

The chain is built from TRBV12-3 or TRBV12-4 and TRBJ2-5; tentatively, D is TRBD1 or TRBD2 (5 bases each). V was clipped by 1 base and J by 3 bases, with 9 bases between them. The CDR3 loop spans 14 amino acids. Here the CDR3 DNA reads TGTGCCAGCAGTTTAGATGGGACGAAAGAGACCCAGTACTTC. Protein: CASSLDGTKETQYF.

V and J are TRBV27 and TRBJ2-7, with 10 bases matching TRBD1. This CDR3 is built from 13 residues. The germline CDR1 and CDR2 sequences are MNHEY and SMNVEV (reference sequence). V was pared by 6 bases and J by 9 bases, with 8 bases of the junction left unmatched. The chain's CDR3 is CASRPGQGRGQYF. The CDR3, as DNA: TGTGCCAGCAGGCCGGGACAGGGGCGTGGGCAGTACTTC.

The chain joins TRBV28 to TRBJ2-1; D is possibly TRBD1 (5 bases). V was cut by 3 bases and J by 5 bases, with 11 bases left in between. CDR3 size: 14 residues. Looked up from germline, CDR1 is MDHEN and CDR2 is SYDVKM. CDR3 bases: TGTGCCAGCAGTTTTCGGACAAATAACAATGAGCAGTTCTTC. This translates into CASSFRTNNNEQFF.